Included here is one T cell receptor (beta chain) sequence, with context. This sample was taken from a study of OX40 agonist ivuxolimab in advanced cancers. The repertoire was sequenced with immunoSEQ multiplex PCR; TCRdb's copy has only in-frame clones and lacks some. The table has some 58,000 clones, roughly 86% seen once. The sequenced sample was CD4+ or CD8+ T cells sorted from blood, obtained in a trial of the OX40 agonist ivuxolimab. The TCR originated in an adult with an advanced solid tumor such as melanoma, head and neck, liver or kidney cancer.

The chain's CDR3 is CASTRGDRGGTDTQYF. CDR3 DNA sequence: TGTGCCAGCACCCGAGGGGACAGGGGTGGAACAGATACGCAGTATTTT. The chain links TRBV25-1 to TRBJ2-3, with 10 bases lining up with TRBD1. The CDR3 is 16 residues long. V lost 7 bases and J lost 3; bases outside the gene matches: 10. Per germline, CDR1 MGHDK and CDR2 SYGVNS.